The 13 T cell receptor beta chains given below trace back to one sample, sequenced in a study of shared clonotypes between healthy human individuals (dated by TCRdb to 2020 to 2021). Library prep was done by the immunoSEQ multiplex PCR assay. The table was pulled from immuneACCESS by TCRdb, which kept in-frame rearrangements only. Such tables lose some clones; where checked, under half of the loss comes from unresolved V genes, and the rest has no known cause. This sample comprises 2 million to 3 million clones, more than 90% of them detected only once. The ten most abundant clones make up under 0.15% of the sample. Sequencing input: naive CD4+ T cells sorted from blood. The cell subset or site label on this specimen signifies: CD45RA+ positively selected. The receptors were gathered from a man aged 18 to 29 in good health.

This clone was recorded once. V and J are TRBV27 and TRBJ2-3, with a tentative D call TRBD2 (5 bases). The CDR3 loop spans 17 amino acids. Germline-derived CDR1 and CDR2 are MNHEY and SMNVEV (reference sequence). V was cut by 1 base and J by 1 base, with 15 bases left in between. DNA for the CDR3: TGTGCCAGCAGTTTATACCCACGGGGAGTCGGCACAGATACGCAGTATTTT. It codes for CASSLYPRGVGTDTQYF.

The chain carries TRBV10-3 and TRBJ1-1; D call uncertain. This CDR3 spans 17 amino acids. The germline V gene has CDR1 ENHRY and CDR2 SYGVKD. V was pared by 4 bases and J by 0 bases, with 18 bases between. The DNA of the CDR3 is TGTGCCATCAGTGTTCGGAGAAGTACGGGGTTGAACACTGAAGCTTTCTTT. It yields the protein CAISVRRSTGLNTEAFF.

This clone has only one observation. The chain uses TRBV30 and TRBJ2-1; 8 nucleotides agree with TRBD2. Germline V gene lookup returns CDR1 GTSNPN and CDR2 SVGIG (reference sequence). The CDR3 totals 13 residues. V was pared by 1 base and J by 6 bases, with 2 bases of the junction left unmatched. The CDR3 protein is CAWSGREANEQFF. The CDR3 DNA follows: TGTGCCTGGAGTGGGCGGGAGGCCAATGAGCAGTTCTTC.

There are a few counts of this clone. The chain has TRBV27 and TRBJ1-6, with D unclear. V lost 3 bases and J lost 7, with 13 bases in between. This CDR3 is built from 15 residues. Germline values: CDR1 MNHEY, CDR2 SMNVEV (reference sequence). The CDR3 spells CASSLGWTLNSPLHF. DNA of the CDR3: TGTGCCAGCAGTTTGGGATGGACTCTCAATTCACCCCTCCACTTT.

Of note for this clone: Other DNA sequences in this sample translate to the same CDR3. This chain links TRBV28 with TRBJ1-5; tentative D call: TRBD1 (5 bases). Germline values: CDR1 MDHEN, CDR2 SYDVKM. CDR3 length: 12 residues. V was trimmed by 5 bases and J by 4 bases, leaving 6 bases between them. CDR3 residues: CASSPGNQPQHF. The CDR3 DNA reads TGTGCCAGCAGTCCAGGGAATCAGCCCCAGCATTTT.

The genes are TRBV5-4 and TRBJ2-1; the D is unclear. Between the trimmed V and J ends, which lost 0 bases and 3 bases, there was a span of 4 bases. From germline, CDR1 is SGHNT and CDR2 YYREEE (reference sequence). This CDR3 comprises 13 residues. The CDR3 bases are TGTGCCAGCAGCTTGGGAGACTACAATGAGCAGTTCTTC. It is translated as CASSLGDYNEQFF.

The CDR3 DNA follows: TGCAGTGCTAGAGCAGGGACAGCGAACACCTTC. This gives the protein CSARAGTANTF. This chain links TRBV20-1 with TRBJ1-2; 7 nucleotides agree with TRBD1. The germline V gene has CDR1 DFQATT and CDR2 SNEGSKA (reference sequence). The V gene end was trimmed by 1 base and the J gene end by 12 bases; junction bases not matched to a gene: 5. The CDR3 spans 11 residues.

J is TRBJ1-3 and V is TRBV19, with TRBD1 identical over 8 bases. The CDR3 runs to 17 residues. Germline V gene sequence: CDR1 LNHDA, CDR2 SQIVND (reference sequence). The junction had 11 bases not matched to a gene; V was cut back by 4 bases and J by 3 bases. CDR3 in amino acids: CASSRSLAGGDGNTIYF. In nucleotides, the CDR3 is TGTGCCAGTAGTAGGAGCCTGGCAGGGGGCGATGGAAACACCATATATTTT.

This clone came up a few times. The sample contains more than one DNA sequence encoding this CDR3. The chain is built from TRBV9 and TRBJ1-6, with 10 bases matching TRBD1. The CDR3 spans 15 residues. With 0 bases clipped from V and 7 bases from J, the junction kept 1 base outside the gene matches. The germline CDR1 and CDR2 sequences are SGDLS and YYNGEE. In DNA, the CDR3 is TGTGCCAGCAGCGTAGGGGGACAGGGGAATTCACCCCTCCACTTT. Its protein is CASSVGGQGNSPLHF.

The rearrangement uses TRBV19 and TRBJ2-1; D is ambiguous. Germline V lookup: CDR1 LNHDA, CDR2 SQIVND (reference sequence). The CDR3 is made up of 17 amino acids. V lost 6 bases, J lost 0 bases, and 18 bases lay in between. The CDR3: CASRTTGGLSSYNEQFF. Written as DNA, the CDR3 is TGTGCCAGTAGGACGACTGGCGGCCTTAGCTCCTACAATGAGCAGTTCTTC.

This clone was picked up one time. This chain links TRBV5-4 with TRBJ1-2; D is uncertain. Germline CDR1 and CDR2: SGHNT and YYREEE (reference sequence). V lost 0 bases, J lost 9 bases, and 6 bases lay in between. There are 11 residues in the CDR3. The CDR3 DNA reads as TGTGCCAGCAGCTTGGAAAGTCGCTACACCTTC. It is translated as CASSLESRYTF.

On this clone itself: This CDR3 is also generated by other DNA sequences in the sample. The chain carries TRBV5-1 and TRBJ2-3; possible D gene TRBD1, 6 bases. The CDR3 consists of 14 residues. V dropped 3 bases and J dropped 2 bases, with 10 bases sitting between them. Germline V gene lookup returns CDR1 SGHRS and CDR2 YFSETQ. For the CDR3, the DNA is TGCGCCAGCAGCTCCGGACAGAACACAGATACGCAGTATTTT. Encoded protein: CASSSGQNTDTQYF.

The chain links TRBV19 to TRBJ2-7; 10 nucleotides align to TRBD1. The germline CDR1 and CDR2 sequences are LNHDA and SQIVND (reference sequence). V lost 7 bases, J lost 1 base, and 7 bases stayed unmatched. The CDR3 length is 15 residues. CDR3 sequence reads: CASTLGDRGSYEQYF. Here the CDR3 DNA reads TGTGCCAGTACCCTCGGGGACAGGGGATCCTACGAGCAGTACTTC.